This entry concerns a single T cell receptor beta chain. This CDR3 has 15 amino acids. The germline V gene encodes CDR1 SGHRS and CDR2 YFSETQ. J was trimmed by 4 bases and V by 3 bases; bases with no gene match: 2. Here immunoSEQ multiplex PCR was the method, and the copy in TCRdb shows in-frame clones only, minus some. Among 250,000 to 350,000 clones listed, about 93% were seen once. The entry originates in a study of blood T cell repertoires in COVID-19. The rearrangement joins TRBV5-1 to TRBJ2-2; 11 bases line up with TRBD1. The TCR comes from a woman younger than 45 with COVID-19, enrolled during active disease. The sequencing sample was made of peripheral blood. The CDR3: CASSYGTGGTGELFF. In DNA, the CDR3 is TGCGCCAGCAGCTACGGGACAGGGGGCACCGGGGAGCTGTTTTTT.